One and the same sample provided the 20 T cell receptor beta chains below, sequenced in a study of T cell clones after liver transplantation. TCRdb keeps only in-frame clones here, not all; method: immunoSEQ multiplex PCR. The sample shows about 20,000 clones, about 83% of them seen only once. Sequencing was performed on CD8+ T cells from blood, taken less than 70 months after liver transplant. The receptors were gathered from a human patient who received a liver transplant. The graft donor may have given rise to some T cells.

The V call is TRBV15, the J call TRBJ1-5, with D unclear. The CDR3 has 15 amino acids. The germline V gene encodes CDR1 LNHNV and CDR2 YYDKDF (reference sequence). Trimming left V 4 bases short and J 7 bases short, with 17 bases between. The CDR3 DNA reads as TGTGCCACCAGCAAAGGAGGCCAAGGTCGACAGCCCCAGCATTTT. Its protein product is CATSKGGQGRQPQHF.

The CDR3 sequence is CASSSSGGSTGELFF. Written as DNA, the CDR3 is TGTGCCAGCAGCTCTTCAGGGGGGAGCACCGGGGAGCTGTTTTTT. This chain joins TRBV6-5 and TRBJ2-2, with D perhaps matching TRBD1 (7 bases). Trimming left V 6 bases short and J 4 bases short, with 15 bases between. CDR3 length equals 15 residues. Looked up from germline, CDR1 is MNHEY and CDR2 is SVGAGI.

The V gene is TRBV10-3, the J gene TRBJ2-2; the match to TRBD2 covers 7 bases. The V gene's germline CDR1 is ENHRY and CDR2 SYGVKD. CDR3 length equals 12 residues. With 8 bases clipped from V and 4 bases from J, the junction kept 1 base outside the gene matches. The CDR3 coding sequence is TGTGCCATCGGCGGGGGCACCGGGGAGCTGTTTTTT. Its protein product is CAIGGGTGELFF.

The chain has TRBV11-2 and TRBJ2-3; tentative D call: TRBD1 (6 bases). CDR3 length: 14 amino acids. Germline loops: CDR1 SGHAT, CDR2 FQNNGV. V was pared by 2 bases and J by 0 bases, with 6 bases between. In nucleotides, the CDR3 is TGTGCCAGCAGCTTAACAGGGAGCACAGATACGCAGTATTTT. It codes for CASSLTGSTDTQYF.

The chain uses TRBV6-1 and TRBJ2-2; possibly TRBD2 for D (7 bases). The CDR3 runs to 15 residues. Germline V gene lookup returns CDR1 MNHNS and CDR2 SASEGT. V lost 2 bases and J lost 5, with 12 bases in between. CDR3 sequence: CASSERGGRTGELFF. CDR3 bases: TGTGCCAGCAGTGAAAGGGGGGGGCGGACCGGGGAGCTGTTTTTT.

This chain joins TRBV11-2 and TRBJ1-4, with a weak D call TRBD1 (6 bases). Germline-derived CDR1 and CDR2 are SGHAT and FQNNGV. This CDR3 has 15 amino acids. Trimming left V 5 bases short and J 3 bases short, with 13 bases between. The CDR3 is CASSPRGGPNEKLFF. CDR3 DNA sequence: TGTGCCAGCAGCCCCCGAGGGGGGCCTAATGAAAAACTGTTTTTT. The full variable domain, completed using reference TRBV11-2 and TRBJ1-4, is EAGVAQSPRYKIIEKRQSVAFWCNPISGHATLYWYQQILGQGPKLLIQFQNNGVVDDSQLPKDRFSAERLKGVDSTLKIQPAKLEDSAVYLCASSPRGGPNEKLFFGSGTQLSVL.

The chain is built from TRBV29-1 and TRBJ2-3; tentative D call: TRBD1 (5 bases). The germline CDR1 and CDR2 sequences are SQVTM and ANQGSEA. The CDR3 covers 13 residues. Trimming shortened V by 3 bases and J by 4 bases, and 11 bases separated the two germline ends. CDR3 DNA sequence: TGCAGCGTTGACCTAGGGGTATCAGATACGCAGTATTTT. It is translated as CSVDLGVSDTQYF.

The chain recombines TRBV28 with TRBJ1-4; perhaps TRBD1 as D (6 bases). Trimming removed 3 bases from V and 4 bases from J, with 15 bases in between. Germline V gene sequence: CDR1 MDHEN, CDR2 SYDVKM. The CDR3 consists of 16 residues. The CDR3 reads CASSFVSGQSNEKLFF. Written as DNA, the CDR3 is TGTGCCAGCAGTTTTGTTAGCGGACAGAGTAATGAAAAACTGTTTTTT.

The chain combines TRBV6-1 with TRBJ2-5; 12 bases map to TRBD2. V shed 3 bases, J shed 4 bases, and the junction held 3 bases outside the gene matches. The CDR3 length is 15 residues. Germline V gene lookup returns CDR1 MNHNS and CDR2 SASEGT. CDR3 amino acids: CASSETTSGGETQYF. As DNA, the CDR3 is TGTGCCAGCAGTGAGACGACTAGCGGGGGAGAGACCCAGTACTTC.

This chain uses TRBV19 with TRBJ2-2; D possibly corresponds to TRBD2 (6 bases). The ends were cut back, 5 bases at V and 1 base at J, with 8 bases in the middle. CDR1 and CDR2 (germline): LNHDA, SQIVND (reference sequence). The CDR3 runs to 14 residues. DNA for the CDR3: TGTGCCAGTAGTGGCGGGAAGAACACCGGGGAGCTGTTTTTT. Encoded protein: CASSGGKNTGELFF.

V gene TRBV11-2 combines with J gene TRBJ1-6, with D unclear. V was cut by 5 bases and J by 7 bases, with 12 bases left in between. The CDR3 sequence is 14 residues long. CDR1 is SGHAT, CDR2 FQNNGV, per germline. The CDR3 spells CASSTDPGNSPLHF. CDR3 nucleotide sequence: TGTGCCAGCAGCACAGACCCTGGGAATTCACCCCTCCACTTT.

The V gene is TRBV5-6, the J gene TRBJ1-1; 8 bases are shared with TRBD1. Germline V gene data show CDR1 as SGHDT and CDR2 as YYEEEE. This CDR3 comprises 15 residues. V gave up 3 bases and J gave up 5 bases; unmatched junction bases: 9. For the CDR3, the DNA is TGTGCCAGCAGCTGGGGCACAGGGGGGGGAACTGAAGCTTTCTTT. It is translated as CASSWGTGGGTEAFF.

CDR3 in amino acids: CASSMSRGREANEQFF. For the CDR3, the DNA is TGTGCCAGTAGTATGTCCCGGGGGCGTGAGGCCAATGAGCAGTTCTTC. The rearrangement joins TRBV19 to TRBJ2-1, with D perhaps matching TRBD1 or TRBD2 (6 bases each). Germline CDR1 is LNHDA and CDR2 is SQIVND (reference sequence). The CDR3 has 16 residues. Between the trimmed V and J ends, which lost 3 bases and 6 bases, there was a span of 18 bases.

The chain links TRBV7-3 to TRBJ2-7; D may match TRBD1 or TRBD2 (5 bases each). Germline-derived CDR1 and CDR2 are SGHTA and FQGTGA. The CDR3 length is 13 residues. V was trimmed by 4 bases and J by 3 bases, leaving 10 bases between them. This CDR3 reads CASSSGPNYEQYF. For the CDR3, the DNA is TGTGCCAGCAGCTCGGGACCGAACTACGAGCAGTACTTC.

This clone is medium-sized by share. The chain employs TRBV27 and TRBJ1-6; D not resolved. Trimming took off 2 bases at V and 7 bases at J, with 3 bases between the two ends. The CDR3 contains 12 residues. The germline CDR1 and CDR2 sequences are MNHEY and SMNVEV (reference sequence). CDR3 in amino acids: CASSLQNSPLHF. DNA for the CDR3: TGTGCCAGCAGTTTACAAAATTCACCCCTCCACTTT.

This chain joins TRBV7-9 and TRBJ1-2, with D maybe TRBD1 (5 bases). This CDR3 spans 15 amino acids. The germline gives CDR1 SEHNR, CDR2 FQNEAQ (reference sequence). Trimming left V 6 bases short and J 4 bases short, with 18 bases between. The CDR3 coding sequence is TGTGCCAGCAGTCTTAGCAGGTCGGGGGGCTATGGCTACACCTTC. This codes for CASSLSRSGGYGYTF.

For this clone: At one end the junction does not follow the germline gene, possibly because of a read error. This rearrangement joins TRBV13 to TRBJ2-7; tentatively, D is TRBD1 or TRBD2 (5 bases each). The CDR3 is 11 residues long. Germline lookup yields CDR1 PRHDT and CDR2 FYEKMQ (reference sequence). The CDR3 spells CASSLGTDKYF. The DNA of the CDR3 is TGTGCCAGCAGCCTAGGGACGGACAAGTACTTC.

This chain links TRBV5-4 with TRBJ1-4; 7 positions match TRBD1. Trimming removed 4 bases from V and 7 bases from J; junction bases left unmatched: 13. The germline CDR1 and CDR2 sequences are SGHNT and YYREEE (reference sequence). The CDR3 is 16 amino acids. The DNA for the CDR3 is TGTGCCAGCAGCCCCGCCGACAGGGCAGGAGGTGAAAAACTGTTTTTT. It is translated as CASSPADRAGGEKLFF.

The chain employs TRBV30 and TRBJ2-1; 8 bases match TRBD2. The V gene's germline CDR1 is GTSNPN and CDR2 SVGIG (reference sequence). The CDR3 spans 16 residues. Trimming at V came to 5 bases and at J to 1 base, leaving 10 bases not matched to a gene. This CDR3 reads CAWSSGRGVSYNEQFF. Here the CDR3 DNA reads TGTGCCTGGTCTTCCGGGCGGGGGGTTTCCTACAATGAGCAGTTCTTC.

This clone was found a few times. V usage is TRBV6-5 and J usage is TRBJ1-4; weak D call: TRBD1 (5 bases). The CDR3 has 14 residues. The germline V gene encodes CDR1 MNHEY and CDR2 SVGAGI. Trimming removed 6 bases from V and 12 bases from J, with 20 bases in between. DNA for the CDR3: TGTGCCAGCAGGCCCCGACGGGCCGTAGGGGAACTGTTTTTT. This codes for CASRPRRAVGELFF.